The present entry profiles one T cell receptor beta chain with its context. Its target is not known. The data originate from a study of T cells after yellow fever vaccination. Notes on the study in general: Re-detected after boosting: most primary clones, around 96% of CD4 and 75% to 90% of CD8.

In TCRdb, the 5' RACE reads were re-called with MiXCR into one record per CDR3 protein. The table has around 120,000 distinct CDR3 sequences, nearly 15% seen once; the top ten hold more than 40%. CDR3 length: 12 amino acids. J gave up 5 bases and V 7 bases, and 6 bases lay outside the gene matches. Germline V gives CDR1 SQVTM, CDR2 ANQGSEA. The specimen was CD8+ T cells sorted from PBMCs, collected 5 days after the yellow fever booster vaccination. The genes are TRBV29-1 and TRBJ2-5, with 8 bases identical to TRBD1. The receptor was isolated from a man younger than 35 who received the YFV17D yellow fever vaccine. CDR3 DNA: TGCAGCGCCCGACAGGGGCTCGAGACCCAGTACTTC. Its protein is CSARQGLETQYF. The complete variable domain, with remaining parts taken from reference TRBV29-1 and TRBJ2-5, reads SAVISQKPSRDICQRGTSLTIQCQVDSQVTMMFWYRQQPGQSLTLIATANQGSEATYESGFVIDKFPISRPNLTFSTLTVSNMSPEDSSIYLCSARQGLETQYFGPGTRLLVL.